This TCR beta chain was obtained from a study of blood T cell repertoires in COVID-19. This table comes from immunoSEQ multiplex PCR, and its TCRdb copy is limited to in-frame clones, with some not included. The table lists approximately 220,000 clones, approximately 81% of them singletons, with roughly 2.8% in the top ten. CDR1 and CDR2 from the germline V gene are KGHDR and SFDVKD. Unmatched junction bases numbered 3, after V lost 5 bases and J lost 7 bases. The CDR3 consists of 13 residues. This clonotype was sampled from a man aged 45-65 years who had recovered from COVID-19. The sample comprised peripheral blood. This chain links TRBV24-1 with TRBJ2-5; the match to TRBD1 covers 10 bases. The CDR3, as DNA: TGTGCCACCAGTGGACAGGGGGCAGTGACCCAGTACTTC. Protein sequence: CATSGQGAVTQYF.